Listed here are 14 T cell receptor beta chains from one sample, sequenced in a study of T cells after yellow fever vaccination. Using its own MiXCR run on the 5' RACE reads, TCRdb lists one record per CDR3 protein. The data hold approximately 300,000 distinct CDR3 sequences, with 6.8% observed a single time. The sequencing here drew on PBMCs, taken about 49 days after the first yellow fever vaccination. Receptors originate from a young man who received the YFV17D yellow fever vaccine.

At least ten counts were recorded for this clonotype. The chain employs TRBV25-1 and TRBJ2-2; TRBD2 aligns across 10 bases. The CDR3 consists of 18 residues. J lost 4 bases, V lost 0 bases, and 8 bases had no gene match. Per the germline V gene, CDR1 is MGHDK and CDR2 is SYGVNS. The CDR3 region has the DNA TGTGCCAGCAGTGAATATAAGCGGGGGGGCCAGGGCACCGGGGAGCTGTTTTTT. It yields the protein CASSEYKRGGQGTGELFF.

This clonotype came up many times. J is TRBJ2-1 and V is TRBV11-1; D not resolved. The CDR3 has 12 residues. V lost 5 bases, J lost 5 bases, and 7 bases lay in between. Germline-derived CDR1 and CDR2 are SGHAT and FQDESV (reference sequence). The CDR3 loop reads CASSRGDNEQFF. The CDR3 coding sequence is TGTGCCAGCAGCCGAGGAGACAATGAGCAGTTCTTC.

The rearrangement links TRBV3-1 to TRBJ1-1; D gene uncertain. CDR3 length: 13 residues. V lost 0 bases, J lost 7 bases, and 9 bases lay in between. CDR1 is LGHDT and CDR2 is YNNKEL in the germline V gene (reference sequence). The DNA for the CDR3 is TGTGCCAGCAGCCAAGACAGAGTCGGTGAAGCTTTCTTT. This gives the protein CASSQDRVGEAFF.

The chain uses TRBV20-1 and TRBJ2-7, with D maybe TRBD2 (7 bases). The CDR3 consists of 15 residues. The V gene's germline CDR1 is DFQATT and CDR2 SNEGSKA (reference sequence). V was shortened by 6 bases and J by 4 bases, with 22 bases between the two germline ends. This CDR3 reads CSATRGPGRGYEQYF. For the CDR3, the DNA is TGCAGTGCAACCCGGGGGCCGGGGAGGGGATACGAGCAGTACTTC.

The chain couples TRBV7-2 to TRBJ2-5, with no clear D. V was clipped by 5 bases and J by 3 bases, with 16 bases between them. The CDR3 length is 15 residues. Germline values: CDR1 SGHTA, CDR2 FQGNSA. CDR3 DNA sequence: TGTGCCAGCAGCCGCGGCCCGTGGGCGGAAGAGACCCAGTACTTC. This encodes CASSRGPWAEETQYF.

This clonotype was observed a handful of times. The gene calls are TRBV12-3 or TRBV12-4 and TRBJ1-2, with D possibly TRBD1 on 6 matching bases. V dropped 3 bases and J dropped 0 bases, with 8 bases sitting between them. This CDR3 spans 14 amino acids. CDR3 in amino acids: CASSFRGANYGYTF. As DNA, the CDR3 is TGTGCCAGCAGTTTTAGGGGGGCTAACTATGGCTACACCTTC.

This clonotype has at least ten counts. The chain has TRBV7-3 and TRBJ1-1; the D is unclear. Per the germline V gene, CDR1 is SGHTA and CDR2 is FQGTGA. This CDR3 comprises 13 residues. Trimming pared 0 bases from V and 0 bases from J, leaving 2 bases between. CDR3 sequence (DNA): TGTGCCAGCAGCTTAACTGTGAACACTGAAGCTTTCTTT. Its translation is CASSLTVNTEAFF.

This clonotype was seen many times. The chain carries TRBV18 and TRBJ1-1, with D maybe TRBD1 (5 bases). Germline CDR1 and CDR2: KGHSH and LQKENI. Trimming removed 10 bases from V and 3 bases from J, with 12 bases in between. The CDR3 runs to 12 residues. This chain's CDR3 is CATTGGDTEAFF. DNA of the CDR3: TGTGCCACCACAGGAGGGGACACTGAAGCTTTCTTT.

There are a few counts of this clonotype. The chain has TRBV20-1 and TRBJ2-1; 7 bases align to TRBD1. Unmatched junction bases numbered 13, after V lost 6 bases and J lost 5 bases. The CDR3 has 15 residues. CDR1 DFQATT and CDR2 SNEGSKA come from the germline V gene (reference sequence). The CDR3: CSAISPQGVDNEQFF. The CDR3 coding sequence is TGCAGTGCCATCTCCCCCCAGGGGGTGGACAATGAGCAGTTCTTC.

This clonotype was seen only a few times. DNA for the CDR3: TGTGCCTGGAGTGTACAGGGGGCGCAGGGATCTGGCTACACCTTC. Translation: CAWSVQGAQGSGYTF. This chain connects TRBV30 to TRBJ1-2; 9 nucleotides align to TRBD1. Germline CDR1 GTSNPN, CDR2 SVGIG (reference sequence). This CDR3 spans 15 amino acids. Losses at the gene ends were 0 bases for V and 7 bases for J; bases not matched to a gene: 9.

This clonotype was detected a few times. CDR3 residues: CASTISPQGYTEAFF. DNA of the CDR3: TGTGCCAGCACTATATCTCCCCAGGGGTACACTGAAGCTTTCTTT. The rearrangement links TRBV6-1 to TRBJ1-1; maybe TRBD1 (6 bases). Deletions cut 7 bases from V and 3 bases from J, with 18 bases between. The germline V gene has CDR1 MNHNS and CDR2 SASEGT. This CDR3 is built from 15 residues.

J is TRBJ2-4 and V is TRBV15; 10 nucleotides align to TRBD2. The CDR3 loop spans 18 amino acids. The trim removed 1 base at V and 0 bases at J, leaving 6 bases unmatched. Germline CDR1 and CDR2: LNHNV and YYDKDF (reference sequence). The DNA of the CDR3 is TGTGCCACCAGCAGAGGCAGCGGGGGGGCCCTAGCCAAAAACATTCAGTACTTC. Residues: CATSRGSGGALAKNIQYF.

This clonotype was picked up a small number of times. V is TRBV3-1 and J is TRBJ2-5; TRBD2 aligns across 13 bases. The V and J ends lost 4 bases and 0 bases, in that order; junction bases with no gene match: 14. The CDR3 has 20 residues. Germline V gene data show CDR1 as LGHDT and CDR2 as YNNKEL (reference sequence). The CDR3, as DNA: TGTGCCAGCAGCCCACACGCTTGGACTAGCGGGGGCGCCGACCAAGAGACCCAGTACTTC. Translated: CASSPHAWTSGGADQETQYF.

This chain joins TRBV7-9 and TRBJ2-3; D is perhaps TRBD1 or TRBD2 (6 bases each). The length of the CDR3 is 17 residues. The V gene lost 0 bases and the J gene lost 4 bases, with 17 bases spanning the gap. CDR1 is SEHNR and CDR2 is FQNEAQ in the germline V gene (reference sequence). CDR3 nucleotide sequence: TGTGCCAGCAGCTTAGCGCCGGGGGCCGCGCAGGCAGATACGCAGTATTTT. This sequence encodes CASSLAPGAAQADTQYF. The variable domain in full, with the rest retrieved from reference TRBV7-9 and TRBJ2-3, is DTGVSQNPRHKITKRGQNVTFRCDPISEHNRLYWYRQTLGQGPEFLTYFQNEAQLEKSRLLSDRFSAERPKGSFSTLEIQRTEQGDSAMYLCASSLAPGAAQADTQYFGPGTRLTVL.